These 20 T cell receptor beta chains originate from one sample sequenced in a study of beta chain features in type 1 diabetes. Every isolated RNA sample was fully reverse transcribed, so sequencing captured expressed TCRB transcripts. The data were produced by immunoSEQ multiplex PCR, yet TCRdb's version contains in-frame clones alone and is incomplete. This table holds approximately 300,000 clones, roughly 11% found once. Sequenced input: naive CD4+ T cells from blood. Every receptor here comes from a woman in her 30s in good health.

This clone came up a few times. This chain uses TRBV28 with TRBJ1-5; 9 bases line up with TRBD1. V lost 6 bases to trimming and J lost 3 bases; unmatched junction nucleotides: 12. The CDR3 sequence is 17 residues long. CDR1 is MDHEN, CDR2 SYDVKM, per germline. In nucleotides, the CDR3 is TGTGCCAGCAGCCCGAACCTCACAGGGGGCAACAATCAGCCCCAGCATTTT. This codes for CASSPNLTGGNNQPQHF.

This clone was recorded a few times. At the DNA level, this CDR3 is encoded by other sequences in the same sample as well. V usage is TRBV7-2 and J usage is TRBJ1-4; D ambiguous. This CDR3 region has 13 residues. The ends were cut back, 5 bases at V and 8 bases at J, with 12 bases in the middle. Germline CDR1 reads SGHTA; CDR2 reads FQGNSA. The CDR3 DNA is TGTGCCAGCAGCCCCCGGACTGGGGAAAAACTGTTTTTT. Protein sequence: CASSPRTGEKLFF.

In DNA, the CDR3 is TGCAGCGTTCCGGGTATGAACACTGAAGCTTTCTTT. Amino acid sequence: CSVPGMNTEAFF. The chain couples TRBV29-1 to TRBJ1-1; no definite D call. This CDR3 region has 12 residues. From germline, CDR1 is SQVTM and CDR2 ANQGSEA. With 5 bases removed from V and 0 bases from J, the gap between germline ends came to 7 bases.

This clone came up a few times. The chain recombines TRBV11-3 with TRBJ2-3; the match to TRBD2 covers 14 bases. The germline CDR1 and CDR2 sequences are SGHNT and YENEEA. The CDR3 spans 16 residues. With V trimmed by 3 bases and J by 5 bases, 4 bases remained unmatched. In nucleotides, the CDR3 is TGTGCCAGCAGCTTCGGGACTAGCGGGAGTGGAGATACGCAGTATTTT. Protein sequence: CASSFGTSGSGDTQYF.

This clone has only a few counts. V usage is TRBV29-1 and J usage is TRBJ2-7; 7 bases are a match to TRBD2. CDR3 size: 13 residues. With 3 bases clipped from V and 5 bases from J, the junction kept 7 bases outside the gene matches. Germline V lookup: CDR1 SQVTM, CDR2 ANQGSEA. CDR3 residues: CSVDGGRVDEQYF. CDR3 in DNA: TGCAGCGTTGATGGAGGGAGGGTGGACGAGCAGTACTTC.

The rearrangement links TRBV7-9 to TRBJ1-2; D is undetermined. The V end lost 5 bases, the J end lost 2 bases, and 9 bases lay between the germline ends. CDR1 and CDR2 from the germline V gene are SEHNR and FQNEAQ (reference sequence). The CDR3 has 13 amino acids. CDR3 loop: CASSLDGNYGYTF. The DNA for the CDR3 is TGTGCCAGCAGCCTTGACGGGAACTATGGCTACACCTTC.

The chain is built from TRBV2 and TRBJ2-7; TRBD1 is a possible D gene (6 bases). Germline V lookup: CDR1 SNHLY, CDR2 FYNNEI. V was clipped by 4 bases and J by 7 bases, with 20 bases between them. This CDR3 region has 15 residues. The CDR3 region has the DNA TGTGCCAGCAGTGCCCGGCAGGGGTACTTGGGAGAGCAGTACTTC. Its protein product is CASSARQGYLGEQYF. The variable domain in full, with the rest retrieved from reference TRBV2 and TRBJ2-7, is EPEVTQTPSHQVTQMGQEVILRCVPISNHLYFYWYRQILGQKVEFLVSFYNNEISEKSEIFDDQFSVERPDGSNFTLKIRSTKLEDSAMYFCASSARQGYLGEQYFGPGTRLTVT.

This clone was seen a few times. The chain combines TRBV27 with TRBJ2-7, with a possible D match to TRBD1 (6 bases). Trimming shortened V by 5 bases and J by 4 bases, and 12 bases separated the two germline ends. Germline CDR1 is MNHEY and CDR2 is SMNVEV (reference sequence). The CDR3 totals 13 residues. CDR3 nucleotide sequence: TGTGCCAGCAGTCCTCAGGGGAATTACGAGCAGTACTTC. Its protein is CASSPQGNYEQYF.

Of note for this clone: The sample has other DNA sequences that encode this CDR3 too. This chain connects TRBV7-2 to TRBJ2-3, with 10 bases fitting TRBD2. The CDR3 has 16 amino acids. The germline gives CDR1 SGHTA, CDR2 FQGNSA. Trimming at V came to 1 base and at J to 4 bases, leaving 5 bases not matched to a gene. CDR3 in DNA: TGTGCCAGCAGCTTAGTATTAGCGGGAGGCCCAGATACGCAGTATTTT. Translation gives CASSLVLAGGPDTQYF.

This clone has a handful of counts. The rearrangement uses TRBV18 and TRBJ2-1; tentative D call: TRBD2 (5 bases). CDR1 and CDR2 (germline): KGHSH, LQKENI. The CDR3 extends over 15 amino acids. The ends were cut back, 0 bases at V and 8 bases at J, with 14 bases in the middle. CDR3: CASSPPTGFRDEQFF. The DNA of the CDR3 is TGTGCCAGCTCACCACCGACGGGGTTTAGGGATGAGCAGTTCTTC.

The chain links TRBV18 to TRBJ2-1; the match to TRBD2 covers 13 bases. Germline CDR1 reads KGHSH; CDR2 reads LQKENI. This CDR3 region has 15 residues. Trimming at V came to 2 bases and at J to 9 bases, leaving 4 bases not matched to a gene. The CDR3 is CASSPTSGRVVEQFF. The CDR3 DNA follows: TGTGCCAGCTCACCAACTAGCGGGAGGGTCGTTGAGCAGTTCTTC.

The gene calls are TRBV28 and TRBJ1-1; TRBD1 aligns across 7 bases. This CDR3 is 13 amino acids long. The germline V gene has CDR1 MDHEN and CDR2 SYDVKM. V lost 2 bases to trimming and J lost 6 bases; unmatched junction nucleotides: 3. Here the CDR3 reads CASSLQQGPEAFF. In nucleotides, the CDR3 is TGTGCCAGCAGTTTACAACAGGGGCCTGAAGCTTTCTTT.

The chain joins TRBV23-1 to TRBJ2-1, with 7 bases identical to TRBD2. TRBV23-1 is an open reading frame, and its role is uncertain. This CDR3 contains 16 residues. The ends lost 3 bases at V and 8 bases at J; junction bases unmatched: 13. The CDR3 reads CASSQRSGTASDEQFF. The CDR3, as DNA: TGCGCCAGCAGTCAGAGGAGCGGGACCGCTTCTGATGAGCAGTTCTTC.

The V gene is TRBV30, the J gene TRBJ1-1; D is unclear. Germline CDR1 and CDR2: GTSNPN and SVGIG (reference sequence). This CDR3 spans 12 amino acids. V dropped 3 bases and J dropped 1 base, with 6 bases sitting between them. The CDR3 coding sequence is TGTGCCTGGAGAGGCGGGAACACTGAAGCTTTCTTT. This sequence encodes CAWRGGNTEAFF. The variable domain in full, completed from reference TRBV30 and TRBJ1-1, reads SQTIHQWPATLVQPVGSPLSLECTVEGTSNPNLYWYRQAAGRGLQLLFYSVGIGQISSEVPQNLSASRPQDRQFILSSKKLLLSDSGFYLCAWRGGNTEAFFGQGTRLTVV.

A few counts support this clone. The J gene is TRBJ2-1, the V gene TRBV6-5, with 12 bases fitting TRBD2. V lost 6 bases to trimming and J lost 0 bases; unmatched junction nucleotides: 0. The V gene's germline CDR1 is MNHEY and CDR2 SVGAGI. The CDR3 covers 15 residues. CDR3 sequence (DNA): TGTGCCAGCAGACTAGCGGGAGGCTCCTACAATGAGCAGTTCTTC. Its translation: CASRLAGGSYNEQFF.

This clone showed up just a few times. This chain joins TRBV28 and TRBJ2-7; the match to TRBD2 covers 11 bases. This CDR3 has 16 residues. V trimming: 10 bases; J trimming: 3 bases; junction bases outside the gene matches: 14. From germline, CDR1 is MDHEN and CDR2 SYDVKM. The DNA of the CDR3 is TGTGCCATCACAGGGACTAGCGGACGAGGAAACTACGAGCAGTACTTC. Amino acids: CAITGTSGRGNYEQYF.

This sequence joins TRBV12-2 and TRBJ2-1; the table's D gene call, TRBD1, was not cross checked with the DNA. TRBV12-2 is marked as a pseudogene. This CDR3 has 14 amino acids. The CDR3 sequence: CASRPITGRNEQFF. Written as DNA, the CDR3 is TGTGCAAGTCGCCCAATTACAGGGCGCAATGAGCAGTTCTTC.

CDR3 nucleotide sequence: TGCGCCAGCAGACCCGACAGGCTCTATGGCTACACCTTC. Translated: CASRPDRLYGYTF. The chain joins TRBV5-1 to TRBJ1-2; a possible D gene is TRBD1 (6 bases). This CDR3 is 13 amino acids long. The germline V and J ends were trimmed by 5 bases and 4 bases, with 12 bases remaining between them. CDR1 is SGHRS and CDR2 is YFSETQ in the germline V gene.

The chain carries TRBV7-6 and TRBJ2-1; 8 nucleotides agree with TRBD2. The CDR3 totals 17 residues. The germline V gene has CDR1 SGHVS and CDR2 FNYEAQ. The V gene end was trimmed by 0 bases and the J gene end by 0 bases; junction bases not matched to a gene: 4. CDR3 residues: CASSLAGTRDSYNEQFF. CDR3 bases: TGTGCCAGCAGCTTAGCAGGGACTAGGGACTCCTACAATGAGCAGTTCTTC.

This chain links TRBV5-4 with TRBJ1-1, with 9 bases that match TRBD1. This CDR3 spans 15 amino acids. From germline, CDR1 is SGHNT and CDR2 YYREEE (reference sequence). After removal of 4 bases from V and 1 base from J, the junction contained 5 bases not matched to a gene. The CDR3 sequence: CASSGGTGRNTEAFF. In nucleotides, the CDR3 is TGTGCCAGCAGCGGGGGGACAGGGCGGAACACTGAAGCTTTCTTT.